This TCR beta chain was retrieved from a study of T cells expressing NK-cell markers. Germline CDR1 is SEHNR and CDR2 is FQNEAQ (reference sequence). The CDR3 has 17 amino acids. With UMIs, 5'RACE template switching was used to make TCR beta cDNA. Each CDR3 protein gets one entry in TCRdb, which reprocessed the 5' RACE reads and gives no DNA. The sample holds 150,000 to 170,000 distinct CDR3 sequences. This sequence originates from a woman aged 45-65 years in good health. Sequenced: blood T cells: a sorted CD56 or NKG2C T cell subset, CD4+ or CD8+ T cells, or bulk PBMC T cells (not recorded which). The chain carries TRBV7-9 and TRBJ2-2; TCRdb names TRBD1, which stays unverified in the absence of DNA. CDR3 protein: CASRPGGPGEGTGELFF.